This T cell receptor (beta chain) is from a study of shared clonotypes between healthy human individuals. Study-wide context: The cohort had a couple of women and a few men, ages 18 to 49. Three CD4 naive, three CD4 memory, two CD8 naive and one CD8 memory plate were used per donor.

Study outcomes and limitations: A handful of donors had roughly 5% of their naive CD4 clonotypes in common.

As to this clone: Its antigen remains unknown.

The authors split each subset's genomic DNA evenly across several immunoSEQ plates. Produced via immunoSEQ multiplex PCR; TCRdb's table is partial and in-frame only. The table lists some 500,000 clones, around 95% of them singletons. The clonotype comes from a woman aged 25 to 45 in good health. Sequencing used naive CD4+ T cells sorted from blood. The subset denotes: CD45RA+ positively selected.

DNA for the CDR3: TGTGCCAGCAGTGAAGCTTGGGCAGGGGCTGGCTACACCTTC. It specifies CASSEAWAGAGYTF. This chain connects TRBV6-1 to TRBJ1-2, with D tentatively TRBD1 (6 bases). V was trimmed by 0 bases and J by 7 bases, leaving 12 bases between them. CDR1 is MNHNS and CDR2 is SASEGT in the germline V gene. This CDR3 has 14 amino acids.